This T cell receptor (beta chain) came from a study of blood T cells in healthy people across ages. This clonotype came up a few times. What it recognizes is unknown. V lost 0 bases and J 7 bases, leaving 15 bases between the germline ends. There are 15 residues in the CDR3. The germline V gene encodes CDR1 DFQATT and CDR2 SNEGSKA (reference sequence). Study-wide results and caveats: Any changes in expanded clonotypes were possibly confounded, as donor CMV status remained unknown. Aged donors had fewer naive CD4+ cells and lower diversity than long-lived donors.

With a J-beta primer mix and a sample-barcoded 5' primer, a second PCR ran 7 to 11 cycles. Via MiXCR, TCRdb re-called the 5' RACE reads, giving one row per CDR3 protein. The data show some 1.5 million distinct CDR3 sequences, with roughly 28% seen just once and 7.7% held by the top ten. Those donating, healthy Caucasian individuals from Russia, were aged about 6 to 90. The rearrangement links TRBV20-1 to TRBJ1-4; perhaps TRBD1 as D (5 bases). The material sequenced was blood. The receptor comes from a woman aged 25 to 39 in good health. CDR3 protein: CSARDGGGLSEKLFF. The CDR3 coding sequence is TGCAGTGCTAGAGATGGGGGAGGGCTGAGTGAAAAACTGTTTTTT.